This T cell receptor beta chain was retrieved from a study of blood T cell repertoires in COVID-19. Overall study context: Specimens from acute and convalescent COVID-19 originated in the United States, Italy and Spain.

Under the authors' procedure: Amplified reference gene primers provided the basis for estimating nucleated cell counts. Repertoires were generated with immunoSEQ multiplex PCR, while TCRdb's copy carries only in-frame clones and drops some. The V and J calls and clone size were taken over from that table, and D and trimming were inferred from the DNA. This table has under 250,000 clones, 65% to 90% appearing once. Germline CDR1 DFQATT, CDR2 SNEGSKA (reference sequence). The CDR3 totals 11 residues. The trim removed 5 bases at V and 8 bases at J, leaving 4 bases unmatched. The sequence was obtained from a woman aged 70-85 years with acute or convalescent COVID-19. The chain combines TRBV20-1 with TRBJ1-1, with TRBD1 matching 8 bases. Material: peripheral blood. The DNA for the CDR3 is TGCAGTGCTGCCCGGGACAGGGAAGCTTTCTTT. Translating it yields CSAARDREAFF.